Below are 13 T cell receptor beta chains sequenced from a single sample in a study of CD4 T cells in relation to SARS-CoV-2 and coronaviruses. Their recognized antigens are unknown. Here immunoSEQ multiplex PCR was the method, and the copy in TCRdb shows in-frame clones only, minus some. The sample has 38,000 or so clones; 77% are singletons. The sample taken for sequencing was memory CD4+ T cells from PBMCs, cultured in vitro. The receptor set was obtained from an adult with COVID-19.

The chain links TRBV27 to TRBJ2-3; D may be TRBD1 (5 bases). V gave up 3 bases and J gave up 3 bases, with 13 bases separating them. CDR3 length equals 15 residues. Germline V gene data show CDR1 as MNHEY and CDR2 as SMNVEV (reference sequence). In nucleotides, the CDR3 is TGTGCCAGCAGTTTTGGGTGGGGCCAAACAGATACGCAGTATTTT. Translating gives CASSFGWGQTDTQYF.

The rearrangement joins TRBV7-2 to TRBJ2-6; no clear D gene. Trimming stripped 4 bases from V and 0 bases from J, with 7 bases between. Germline lookup yields CDR1 SGHTA and CDR2 FQGNSA. This CDR3 contains 15 residues. The CDR3 here is CASSYGFSGANVLTF. CDR3 DNA sequence: TGTGCCAGCAGCTATGGTTTCTCTGGGGCCAACGTCCTGACTTTC. Full variable domain (outside the CDR3, taken from reference TRBV7-2 and TRBJ2-6): GAGVSQSPSNKVTEKGKDVELRCDPISGHTALYWYRQSLGQGLEFLIYFQGNSAPDKSGLPSDRFSAERTGGSVSTLTIQRTQQEDSAVYLCASSYGFSGANVLTFGAGSRLTVL.

The chain links TRBV9 to TRBJ2-1; the match to TRBD2 covers 11 bases. Looked up from germline, CDR1 is SGDLS and CDR2 is YYNGEE. The CDR3 spans 15 residues. J lost 4 bases, V lost 5 bases, and 5 bases had no gene match. The DNA for the CDR3 is TGTGCCAGCAGGCCGGGACTAGCGGTGTACAATGAGCAGTTCTTC. As protein: CASRPGLAVYNEQFF. The full variable domain, rest sourced from reference TRBV9 and TRBJ2-1, is DSGVTQTPKHLITATGQRVTLRCSPRSGDLSVYWYQQSLDQGLQFLIQYYNGEERAKGNILERFSAQQFPDLHSELNLSSLELGDSALYFCASRPGLAVYNEQFFGPGTRLTVL.

The CDR3 DNA is TGCAGTGCTAGTTACCCCGACCGAGCCTACGAGCAGTACTTC. Protein sequence: CSASYPDRAYEQYF. J is TRBJ2-7 and V is TRBV20-1, with D unclear. V dropped 3 bases and J dropped 2 bases, with 14 bases sitting between them. Germline CDR1 is DFQATT and CDR2 is SNEGSKA (reference sequence). The CDR3 covers 14 residues.

The chain has TRBV29-1 and TRBJ2-3; D is possibly TRBD1 (6 bases). The length of the CDR3 is 14 residues. Trimming left V 6 bases short and J 6 bases short, with 19 bases between. Germline V lookup: CDR1 SQVTM, CDR2 ANQGSEA. CDR3 bases: TGCAGCGTCGATCCTAGGGGGATCCGGGATACGCAGTATTTT. Translating gives CSVDPRGIRDTQYF.

CDR3 nucleotide sequence: TGTGCCAGCAGTCGACTAGCGGGTGGCTACGAGCAGTACTTC. Translating it yields CASSRLAGGYEQYF. This chain links TRBV6-2 or TRBV6-3 with TRBJ2-7; TRBD2 matches at 10 bases. V was pared by 5 bases and J by 3 bases, with 4 bases of the junction left unmatched. From germline, CDR1 is MNHEY and CDR2 SVGEGT. CDR3 length: 14 amino acids.

A few counts support this clone. The rearrangement joins TRBV4-1 to TRBJ2-1; a possible D gene is TRBD2 (5 bases). Trimming left V 2 bases short and J 10 bases short, with 12 bases between. The CDR3 is made up of 13 amino acids. The germline CDR1 and CDR2 sequences are MGHRA and YSYEKL. CDR3 loop: CASSQLDGEEQFF. CDR3 DNA: TGCGCCAGCAGCCAATTGGACGGGGAAGAGCAGTTCTTC.

J is TRBJ2-1 and V is TRBV10-3, with unresolved D. Trimming left V 8 bases short and J 5 bases short, with 10 bases between. The CDR3 is 12 residues long. The germline CDR1 and CDR2 sequences are ENHRY and SYGVKD. The CDR3 is CAIGVMNNEQFF. The DNA for the CDR3 is TGTGCCATCGGAGTCATGAACAATGAGCAGTTCTTC.

This chain connects TRBV7-2 to TRBJ2-5; TRBD1 might be the D (6 bases). This CDR3 spans 13 amino acids. Germline assignment: CDR1 SGHTA and CDR2 FQGNSA. Trimming left V 5 bases short and J 5 bases short, with 12 bases between. In DNA, the CDR3 is TGTGCCAGCAGCGGACAGCTCTCGGAGACCCAGTACTTC. Translation gives CASSGQLSETQYF.

This chain connects TRBV6-1 to TRBJ2-5; 12 bases are shared with TRBD2. Germline trimming cut 2 bases from V and 2 bases from J; bases unmatched to any gene: 0. The CDR3 spans 15 residues. Germline V CDR1 and CDR2: MNHNS, SASEGT. CDR3 protein: CASSELAGGQETQYF. The CDR3 coding sequence is TGTGCCAGCAGTGAACTAGCGGGAGGGCAAGAGACCCAGTACTTC.

V is TRBV5-6 and J is TRBJ2-7; TRBD2 agrees at 13 bases. Trimming cost V 4 bases and J 2 bases; bases outside gene matches: 9. The germline V gene encodes CDR1 SGHDT and CDR2 YYEEEE. The CDR3 is 17 residues long. The CDR3: CASSPGVGLAGTYEQYF. CDR3 coding DNA: TGTGCCAGCAGCCCAGGGGTGGGACTAGCGGGAACCTACGAGCAGTACTTC.

The chain is built from TRBV19 and TRBJ2-6; D could derive from TRBD1 or TRBD2 (5 bases each). The CDR3 is 17 amino acids. Germline loops: CDR1 LNHDA, CDR2 SQIVND (reference sequence). Trimming cost V 5 bases and J 2 bases, with 16 bases left between them. CDR3: CASSVRDGKTGANVLTF. In DNA, the CDR3 is TGTGCCAGTAGTGTCCGGGACGGAAAAACTGGGGCCAACGTCCTGACTTTC.

The chain couples TRBV6-6 to TRBJ1-1, with 8 nucleotides matching TRBD1. J gave up 8 bases and V 6 bases, and 14 bases lay outside the gene matches. Germline V CDR1 and CDR2: MNHNY, SVGAGI (reference sequence). There are 15 residues in the CDR3. The CDR3 sequence is CASSSNTGGGGEAFF. The DNA of the CDR3 is TGTGCCAGCAGCTCAAATACAGGGGGGGGCGGGGAAGCTTTCTTT.